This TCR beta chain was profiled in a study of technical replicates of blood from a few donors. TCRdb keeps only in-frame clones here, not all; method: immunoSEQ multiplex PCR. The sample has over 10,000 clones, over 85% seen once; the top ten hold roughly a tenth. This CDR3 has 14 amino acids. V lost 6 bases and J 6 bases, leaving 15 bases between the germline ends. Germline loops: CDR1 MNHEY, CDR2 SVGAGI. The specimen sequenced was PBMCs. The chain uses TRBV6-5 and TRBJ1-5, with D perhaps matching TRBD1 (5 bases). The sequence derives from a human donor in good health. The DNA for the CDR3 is TGTGCCAGCAGCTCCCACCCCGGGGGTCAGCCCCAGCATTTT. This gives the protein CASSSHPGGQPQHF.